Below are 21 T cell receptor beta chains sequenced from a single sample in a study of T cell repertoires in ileal Crohn's disease. Generated by immunoSEQ multiplex PCR, the TCRdb table keeps only in-frame clones and is missing some. Seen here are about 5,400 clones, about 80% observed once, and the top ten hold around a fifth. Time point described: inflamed ileum from the surgical specimen. What was sequenced was ileal tissue. Every receptor here comes from an adult with Crohn's disease.

The CDR3 spells CASSSGTSGPYEQYF. The CDR3 DNA follows: TGTGCCAGCAGCTCAGGGACTAGCGGCCCCTACGAGCAGTACTTC. V and J are TRBV7-9 and TRBJ2-7, with 11 bases matching TRBD2. The CDR3 spans 15 residues. Germline CDR1 is SEHNR and CDR2 is FQNEAQ (reference sequence). Unmatched junction bases numbered 4, after V lost 4 bases and J lost 2 bases.

The gene calls are TRBV5-8 and TRBJ1-6; the D is unclear. Deletions cut 2 bases from V and 9 bases from J, with 15 bases between. The germline CDR1 and CDR2 sequences are SGHTS and YDEGEE. The CDR3 contains 15 residues. The CDR3 loop reads CASSFPNLFGSPLHF. CDR3 nucleotides: TGTGCCAGCAGCTTTCCAAATTTATTTGGTTCACCCCTCCACTTT.

This chain joins TRBV7-9 and TRBJ1-1; D call uncertain. The CDR3 runs to 13 residues. Looked up from germline, CDR1 is SEHNR and CDR2 is FQNEAQ (reference sequence). V dropped 6 bases and J dropped 1 base, with 9 bases sitting between them. The CDR3 region has the DNA TGTGCCAGCAGTTTTAGGGAGAACACTGAAGCTTTCTTT. It translates to CASSFRENTEAFF.

The genes are TRBV10-1 and TRBJ2-7; 7 bases line up with TRBD2. This CDR3 contains 15 residues. Germline V gene lookup returns CDR1 WNHNN and CDR2 SYGVQD (reference sequence). V shed 2 bases, J shed 0 bases, and the junction held 4 bases outside the gene matches. The CDR3 sequence is CASSEGAGSSYEQYF. The DNA for the CDR3 is TGCGCCAGCAGTGAGGGAGCGGGGAGCTCCTACGAGCAGTACTTC.

This sequence joins TRBV5-1 and TRBJ1-5; the match to TRBD1 covers 7 bases. The CDR3 has 15 amino acids. The germline V gene encodes CDR1 SGHRS and CDR2 YFSETQ. Trimming took 0 bases from V and 4 from J; bases not matched to a gene: 4. CDR3 loop: CASSLEGTENQPQHF. The CDR3 DNA is TGCGCCAGCAGCTTGGAGGGGACAGAGAATCAGCCCCAGCATTTT.

This clone was recorded only once. The chain links TRBV25-1 to TRBJ1-5, with TRBD1 as a possible D gene (5 bases). In germline, CDR1 is MGHDK, CDR2 SYGVNS. V shed 3 bases and J shed 3 bases, with 9 bases lying between them. The CDR3 contains 14 residues. Here the CDR3 DNA reads TGTGCCAGCAGTGATGAGGGGTCCAATCAGCCCCAGCATTTT. It yields the protein CASSDEGSNQPQHF.

This clone is classed as large. This chain's CDR3 is CASILARGGTYGYTF. The CDR3 region has the DNA TGTGCCAGCATCTTAGCGCGGGGGGGCACCTATGGCTACACCTTC. V usage is TRBV6-6 and J usage is TRBJ1-2; tentative D call: TRBD1 (6 bases). The germline CDR1 and CDR2 sequences are MNHNY and SVGAGI (reference sequence). This CDR3 spans 15 amino acids. V shed 7 bases and J shed 4 bases, with 19 bases lying between them.

CDR3 DNA: TGTGCCAGCAGGGACAGGGGGCGGTCGAACACTGAAGCTTTCTTT. This translates into CASRDRGRSNTEAFF. This chain joins TRBV6-1 and TRBJ1-1, with 11 bases fitting TRBD1. The CDR3 contains 15 residues. Trimming removed 6 bases from V and 1 base from J; junction bases left unmatched: 4. The germline V gene has CDR1 MNHNS and CDR2 SASEGT.

This clone was counted a single time. The gene calls are TRBV12-5 and TRBJ2-2, with D possibly being TRBD1 (6 bases). This CDR3 spans 15 amino acids. Trimming removed 2 bases at V and 4 bases at J, with 11 bases between. Germline V gives CDR1 LGHNT, CDR2 FRNRAP. In DNA form, the CDR3 reads TGTGCTAGTGGTTTGACATTACAGGGCACCGGGGAGCTGTTTTTT. As protein: CASGLTLQGTGELFF.

The V call is TRBV27, the J call TRBJ1-1; 7 positions match TRBD1. V was pared by 5 bases and J by 3 bases, with 18 bases of the junction left unmatched. Looked up from germline, CDR1 is MNHEY and CDR2 is SMNVEV (reference sequence). This CDR3 spans 18 amino acids. The CDR3 is CASSRQGGLVVEYTEAFF. In DNA, the CDR3 is TGTGCCAGCAGTCGACAAGGGGGCCTCGTCGTGGAGTACACTGAAGCTTTCTTT.

The chain employs TRBV9 and TRBJ2-1, with TRBD2 matching over 8 bases. This CDR3 spans 14 amino acids. V lost 0 bases and J lost 8; bases outside the gene matches: 4. In germline, CDR1 is SGDLS, CDR2 YYNGEE. The CDR3 nucleotides are TGTGCCAGCAGCGTAGCCGGGAGGGCCCATGAGCAGTTCTTC. Protein: CASSVAGRAHEQFF.

J is TRBJ2-1 and V is TRBV28; possibly TRBD1 or TRBD2 for D (6 bases each). CDR1 is MDHEN and CDR2 is SYDVKM in the germline V gene. The CDR3 runs 14 residues. The germline V and J ends were trimmed by 5 bases and 8 bases, with 16 bases remaining between them. CDR3 region: CASSPGGRVDEQFF. In nucleotides, the CDR3 is TGTGCCAGCAGTCCCGGGGGCAGGGTGGATGAGCAGTTCTTC.

Regarding this clone: The same CDR3 arises from other DNA sequences in this sample as well. The chain couples TRBV5-4 to TRBJ2-5; 12 bases agree with TRBD2. This CDR3 comprises 16 residues. Germline V lookup: CDR1 SGHNT, CDR2 YYREEE (reference sequence). Trimming at V came to 0 bases and at J to 2 bases, leaving 2 bases not matched to a gene. CDR3 in DNA: TGTGCCAGCAGCTTGGGACTAGCGGGGGAACAAGAGACCCAGTACTTC. Protein: CASSLGLAGEQETQYF.

V usage is TRBV30 and J usage is TRBJ1-1; D remains ambiguous. The CDR3 contains 11 residues. Germline V gene data show CDR1 as GTSNPN and CDR2 as SVGIG (reference sequence). V was cut by 4 bases and J by 11 bases, with 14 bases left in between. CDR3 sequence: CAWKIGGRAFF. CDR3 nucleotides: TGTGCCTGGAAAATTGGCGGACGCGCTTTCTTT.

The chain uses TRBV30 and TRBJ2-7; maybe TRBD2 (7 bases). The CDR3 contains 16 residues. V shed 2 bases and J shed 0 bases, with 17 bases lying between them. Per germline, CDR1 GTSNPN and CDR2 SVGIG (reference sequence). Written as DNA, the CDR3 is TGTGCCTGGAGTCCACTGGGGGGCGGGGGCTCCTACGAGCAGTACTTC. This codes for CAWSPLGGGGSYEQYF.

V gene TRBV5-1 combines with J gene TRBJ1-5; no definite D call. Trimming stripped 0 bases from V and 7 bases from J, with 11 bases between. This CDR3 is built from 14 residues. Germline V gene lookup returns CDR1 SGHRS and CDR2 YFSETQ. The CDR3 protein is CASSLERGMQPQHF. The CDR3 region has the DNA TGCGCCAGCAGCTTGGAGCGGGGTATGCAGCCCCAGCATTTT.

This clone appeared a few times. This chain links TRBV7-2 with TRBJ2-2, with no clear D. V was trimmed by 6 bases and J by 1 base, leaving 6 bases between them. The germline gives CDR1 SGHTA, CDR2 FQGNSA. The CDR3 contains 13 residues. The CDR3 loop reads CASSWMNTGELFF. The CDR3, as DNA: TGTGCCAGCAGTTGGATGAACACCGGGGAGCTGTTTTTT.

In the case of this clone: Sequence at one end of the junction differs from germline and may be a read error. This chain joins TRBV7-7 and TRBJ1-3; TRBD1 agrees at 9 bases. Germline lookup yields CDR1 SSHAT and CDR2 FNYEAQ (reference sequence). The CDR3 is 15 amino acids. The chain's CDR3 is CASSLGTGPGNTIYF. The CDR3 bases are TGTGCTAGCAGCTTAGGGACAGGGCCTGGAAACACCATATATTTT.

V gene TRBV2 combines with J gene TRBJ2-1; tentative D call: TRBD2 (6 bases). Germline V gives CDR1 SNHLY, CDR2 FYNNEI. The CDR3 runs 13 residues. V dropped 8 bases and J dropped 6 bases, with 14 bases sitting between them. The CDR3 here is CASLGGPGNEQFF. CDR3 DNA: TGTGCCAGCTTGGGGGGACCCGGCAATGAGCAGTTCTTC.

The chain combines TRBV19 with TRBJ2-7; D gene unclear. The CDR3 extends over 13 amino acids. CDR1 is LNHDA, CDR2 SQIVND, per germline (reference sequence). The V end was cut by 3 bases, the J end by 1 base, with 7 bases between. The CDR3 DNA is TGTGCCAGTAGTATTTCCCCATCCTACGAGCAGTACTTC. It specifies CASSISPSYEQYF.

The chain recombines TRBV14 with TRBJ2-2; TRBD1 matches at 7 bases. V dropped 3 bases and J dropped 6; count of bases not matched to a gene: 7. This CDR3 spans 15 amino acids. Germline CDR1 reads SGHDN; CDR2 reads FVKESK. The CDR3 spells CASSHWDRLAGELFF. CDR3 in DNA: TGTGCCAGCAGCCATTGGGACAGACTCGCCGGGGAGCTGTTTTTT.